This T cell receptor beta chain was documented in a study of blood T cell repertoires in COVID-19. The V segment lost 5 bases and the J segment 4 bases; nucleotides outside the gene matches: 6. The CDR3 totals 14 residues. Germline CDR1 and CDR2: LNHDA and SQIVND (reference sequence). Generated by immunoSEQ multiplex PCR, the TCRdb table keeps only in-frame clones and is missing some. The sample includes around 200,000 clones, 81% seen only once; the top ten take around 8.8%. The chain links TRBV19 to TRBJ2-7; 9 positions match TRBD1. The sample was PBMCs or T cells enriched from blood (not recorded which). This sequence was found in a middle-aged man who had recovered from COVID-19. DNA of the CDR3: TGTGCCAGTAGTGTGGCCGGGACAGGGTACGAGCAGTACTTC. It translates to CASSVAGTGYEQYF.